This T cell receptor (beta chain) was identified in a study of blood T cell repertoires in COVID-19. Study-wide background: The United States, Italy and Spain provided the acute and convalescent COVID-19 samples. In each case, the material was cDNA or gDNA derived from T cells, B-cell-depleted T cells, or PBMCs.

Per the study methods: The assay estimated nucleated cells by amplifying reference gene primers. Using immunoSEQ multiplex PCR, the repertoire was profiled, and TCRdb retains in-frame clones only, with some absent. V, J and clone size are taken as reported in that table, and D and trimming were inferred from the DNA itself. The sample shows tens of thousands of clones, around 88% of them seen only once. The TCR was taken from a man aged 60 to 75 with acute or convalescent COVID-19. Sequencing was done on a sample of peripheral blood.

CDR3 nucleotides: TGTGCCAGCAGCGTAGCACAGGGGGCAACCGGGGAGCTGTTTTTT. Amino acids: CASSVAQGATGELFF. The chain joins TRBV9 to TRBJ2-2; the match to TRBD1 covers 9 bases. Germline loops: CDR1 SGDLS, CDR2 YYNGEE. This CDR3 region has 15 residues. V lost 0 bases to trimming and J lost 5 bases; unmatched junction nucleotides: 2.